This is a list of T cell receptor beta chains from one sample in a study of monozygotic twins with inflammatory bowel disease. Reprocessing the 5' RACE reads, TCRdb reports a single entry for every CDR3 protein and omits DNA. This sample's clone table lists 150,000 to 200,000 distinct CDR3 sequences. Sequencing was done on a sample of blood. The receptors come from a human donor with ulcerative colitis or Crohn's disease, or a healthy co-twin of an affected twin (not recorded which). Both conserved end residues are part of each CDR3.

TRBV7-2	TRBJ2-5	CASSFRGGQETQYF
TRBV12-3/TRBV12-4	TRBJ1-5	CASRGTGNQPQHF
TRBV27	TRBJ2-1	CASSLGGLSGSLGIYNEQFF
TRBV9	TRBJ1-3	CASSLGDGNTIYF
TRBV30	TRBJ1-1	CAWRAGKTGASPAEAFF
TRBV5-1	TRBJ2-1	CASSLLGSNEQFF
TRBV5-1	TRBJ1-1	CASSFGINTEAFF
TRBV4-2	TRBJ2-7	CASSHLAGGRSYEQYF
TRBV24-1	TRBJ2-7	CATSDRGLYEQYF
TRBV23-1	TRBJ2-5	CASSLDRSSRETQYF
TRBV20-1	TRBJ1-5	CSARPTKNQPQHF
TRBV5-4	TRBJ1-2	CASSLEQSRAAGAF
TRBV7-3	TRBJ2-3	CASSPIRTGFAGVYVDTQYF
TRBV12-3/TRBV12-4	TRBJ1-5	CASSFSGGNQPQHF
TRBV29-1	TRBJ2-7	CSVAPRGLREQYF
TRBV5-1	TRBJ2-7	CASSLLLAGPNTYEQYF
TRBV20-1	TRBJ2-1	CSAPRPGPFYNEQFF
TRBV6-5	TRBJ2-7	CASSYSRGGPGYEQYF
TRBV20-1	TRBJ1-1	CSARFTQGDTEAFF
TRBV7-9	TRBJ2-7	CASSLGLNTKQYF
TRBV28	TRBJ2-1	CASSSGQDYRNEQFF
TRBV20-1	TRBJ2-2	CSAYAGLNTGELFF
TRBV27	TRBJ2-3	CASRLASSVTPQYF
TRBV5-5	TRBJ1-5	CASSWDGAGNQPQHF
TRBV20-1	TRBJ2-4	CSASLLAGVKNIQYF
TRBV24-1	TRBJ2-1	CATSDPYNELFF
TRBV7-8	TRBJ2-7	CASSWRAGGASYEQYF
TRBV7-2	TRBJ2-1	CASSLGLSRNEQFF
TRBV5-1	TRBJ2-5	CASSADGWVETQYF
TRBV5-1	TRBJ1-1	CASSLVAGTMNTEAFF
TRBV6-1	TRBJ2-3	CASSEIGLAGDTQYF